This entry lists 31 T cell receptor beta chains sequenced from one sample in a study of shared clonotypes between healthy human individuals. Profiling relied on immunoSEQ multiplex PCR, and the TCRdb table lists in-frame clones only, not all of them. This sample has approximately 1,500,000 clones; around 95% occur once, and the top ten carry approximately 1.1%. Sequenced sample: naive CD4+ T cells sorted from blood. Specified subset: CD45RA+ positively selected. The receptors come from a young man in good health.

The V gene is TRBV10-3, the J gene TRBJ2-5, with TRBD1 as a possible D gene (6 bases). The V end lost 2 bases, the J end lost 5 bases, and 12 bases lay between the germline ends. Germline assignment: CDR1 ENHRY and CDR2 SYGVKD. There are 14 residues in the CDR3. The CDR3 DNA follows: TGTGCCATCAGTGAGATACAGGGTCCCGAGACCCAGTACTTC. As protein: CAISEIQGPETQYF.

The chain recombines TRBV5-1 with TRBJ1-2, with 9 bases identical to TRBD1. Germline loops: CDR1 SGHRS, CDR2 YFSETQ. CDR3 length: 14 amino acids. The V segment lost 0 bases and the J segment 8 bases; nucleotides outside the gene matches: 5. The CDR3 loop reads CASSLGTGDRGYTF. CDR3 nucleotides: TGCGCCAGCAGCTTGGGGACAGGGGATAGGGGCTACACCTTC. The whole variable domain, filled in from reference TRBV5-1 and TRBJ1-2, reads KAGVTQTPRYLIKTRGQQVTLSCSPISGHRSVSWYQQTPGQGLQFLFEYFSETQRNKGNFPGRFSGRQFSNSRSEMNVSTLELGDSALYLCASSLGTGDRGYTFGSGTRLTVV.

V and J are TRBV5-1 and TRBJ2-7, with TRBD1 as a possible D gene (6 bases). CDR1 is SGHRS, CDR2 YFSETQ, per germline. Deletions cut 0 bases from V and 3 bases from J, with 16 bases between. The CDR3 runs to 16 residues. CDR3 nucleotides: TGCGCCAGCAGCTTGGCCCCCGGACAGTTGCTCTACGAGCAGTACTTC. Translated, it gives CASSLAPGQLLYEQYF.

This sequence joins TRBV5-1 and TRBJ1-5, with no clear D. Per the germline V gene, CDR1 is SGHRS and CDR2 is YFSETQ. V was trimmed by 1 base and J by 1 base, leaving 9 bases between them. The CDR3 is made up of 15 amino acids. The CDR3 is CASSLRGESNQPQHF. In nucleotides, the CDR3 is TGCGCCAGCAGCTTGCGAGGAGAAAGCAATCAGCCCCAGCATTTT.

The CDR3 loop is CASSLTSGTYEQYF. The CDR3 nucleotides are TGTGCCAGCAGCCTGACTAGCGGGACCTACGAGCAGTACTTC. V usage is TRBV7-3 and J usage is TRBJ2-7; 11 bases are a match to TRBD2. CDR3 length: 14 amino acids. V was pared by 5 bases and J by 2 bases, with 2 bases of the junction left unmatched. Germline assignment: CDR1 SGHTA and CDR2 FQGTGA.

The chain joins TRBV7-3 to TRBJ2-2; 13 positions agree with TRBD2. This CDR3 has 18 amino acids. Germline CDR1 is SGHTA and CDR2 is FQGTGA. The trim removed 5 bases at V and 3 bases at J, leaving 9 bases unmatched. CDR3 sequence reads: CASSLLAGGISDTGELFF. CDR3 DNA sequence: TGTGCCAGCAGCCTACTAGCGGGAGGGATTTCGGACACCGGGGAGCTGTTTTTT.

The CDR3 loop reads CAIPRGPVSTGELFF. In DNA form, the CDR3 reads TGTGCCATCCCCCGGGGCCCCGTCTCCACCGGGGAGCTGTTTTTT. The chain combines TRBV10-3 with TRBJ2-2; possibly TRBD1 or TRBD2 for D (5 bases each). CDR1 and CDR2 (germline): ENHRY, SYGVKD. Trimming removed 8 bases at V and 4 bases at J, with 17 bases between. The CDR3 contains 15 residues.

The chain uses TRBV5-1 and TRBJ2-3; 9 positions match TRBD1. J lost 4 bases, V lost 5 bases, and 5 bases had no gene match. The CDR3 sequence is 14 residues long. The germline V gene encodes CDR1 SGHRS and CDR2 YFSETQ. For the CDR3, the DNA is TGCGCCAGCAGGGTCGGGACAGGGCCAGATACGCAGTATTTT. This codes for CASRVGTGPDTQYF.

The V gene is TRBV28, the J gene TRBJ2-1; D gene uncertain. Germline values: CDR1 MDHEN, CDR2 SYDVKM. The CDR3 is 12 amino acids. The V gene lost 7 bases and the J gene lost 4 bases, with 8 bases spanning the gap. CDR3 sequence reads: CASTLDYNEQFF. The CDR3 bases are TGTGCCAGCACCTTAGATTACAATGAGCAGTTCTTC.

This chain uses TRBV19 with TRBJ1-5; D not resolved. Germline-derived CDR1 and CDR2 are LNHDA and SQIVND (reference sequence). Between the trimmed V and J ends, which lost 3 bases and 0 bases, there was a span of 9 bases. This CDR3 comprises 15 residues. CDR3: CASSMTGNSNQPQHF. The CDR3 DNA is TGTGCCAGTAGTATGACGGGGAATAGCAATCAGCCCCAGCATTTT.

The chain is built from TRBV16 and TRBJ2-7; no definite D call. Germline values: CDR1 KGHSY, CDR2 FQNENV. Trimming removed 4 bases from V and 3 bases from J, with 7 bases in between. CDR3 length: 12 amino acids. As DNA, the CDR3 is TGTGCCAGCAGCCTGACGGTCTACGAGCAGTACTTC. It codes for CASSLTVYEQYF.

The chain recombines TRBV9 with TRBJ2-1; 9 nucleotides line up with TRBD2. Germline values: CDR1 SGDLS, CDR2 YYNGEE. The CDR3 runs to 15 residues. The V segment lost 3 bases and the J segment 9 bases; nucleotides outside the gene matches: 10. Here the CDR3 DNA reads TGTGCCAGCAGCGCCGATCCGGGGACTAGCTTTGAGCAGTTCTTC. Translated, it gives CASSADPGTSFEQFF.

The V gene is TRBV28, the J gene TRBJ2-3; 12 bases are a match to TRBD2. CDR1 MDHEN and CDR2 SYDVKM come from the germline V gene. The CDR3 runs to 16 residues. V shed 5 bases and J 5 bases; nucleotides not matched to a gene: 8. As DNA, the CDR3 is TGTGCCAGCAGTGGCCGACTAGCGGGAGTAATAGATACGCAGTATTTT. It translates to CASSGRLAGVIDTQYF.

This rearrangement joins TRBV6-1 to TRBJ2-4; 12 nucleotides align to TRBD2. Germline trimming cut 2 bases from V and 11 bases from J; bases unmatched to any gene: 7. This CDR3 comprises 15 residues. Germline lookup yields CDR1 MNHNS and CDR2 SASEGT. The CDR3 coding sequence is TGTGCCAGCAGTGAACTAGCGGGAGGGCCGGGGGTTCAGTACTTC. Amino acids: CASSELAGGPGVQYF.

The chain uses TRBV13 and TRBJ2-5; 8 bases fit TRBD1. This CDR3 has 13 residues. Germline V gene data show CDR1 as PRHDT and CDR2 as FYEKMQ (reference sequence). Trimming took 5 bases from V and 6 from J; bases not matched to a gene: 5. CDR3 residues: CASSRTGKQTQYF. The DNA for the CDR3 is TGTGCCAGCAGCCGGACAGGGAAGCAGACCCAGTACTTC.

CDR3 DNA: TGTGCCAGCAGCGACGGAGGGCTGAAAGGCTACACCTTC. This codes for CASSDGGLKGYTF. The chain has TRBV5-6 and TRBJ1-2; D is uncertain. The V gene lost 4 bases and the J gene lost 8 bases, with 15 bases spanning the gap. The CDR3 runs to 13 residues. The V gene's germline CDR1 is SGHDT and CDR2 YYEEEE. Combining the CDR3 with reference TRBV5-6 and TRBJ1-2 gives the whole variable domain DAGVTQSPTHLIKTRGQQVTLRCSPKSGHDTVSWYQQALGQGPQFIFQYYEEEERQRGNFPDRFSGHQFPNYSSELNVNALLLGDSALYLCASSDGGLKGYTFGSGTRLTVV.

The rearrangement joins TRBV5-1 to TRBJ1-1, with D tentatively TRBD1 (5 bases). This CDR3 has 14 residues. Trimming removed 2 bases at V and 0 bases at J, with 8 bases between. CDR1 and CDR2 from the germline V gene are SGHRS and YFSETQ. Written as DNA, the CDR3 is TGCGCCAGCAGCTTACAGGCCCTGAACACTGAAGCTTTCTTT. Translated, it gives CASSLQALNTEAFF.

The table lists this clone with a count of one. The rearrangement links TRBV2 to TRBJ2-7; D is uncertain. Germline assignment: CDR1 SNHLY and CDR2 FYNNEI. V was clipped by 4 bases and J by 7 bases, with 8 bases between them. The CDR3 sequence is 11 residues long. CDR3 region: CASSVGHEQYF. CDR3 in DNA: TGTGCCAGCAGTGTCGGGCATGAGCAGTACTTC.

The chain has TRBV2 and TRBJ2-1, with 8 bases fitting TRBD2. V was clipped by 6 bases and J by 3 bases; unmatched bases: 10. Germline assignment: CDR1 SNHLY and CDR2 FYNNEI. There are 16 residues in the CDR3. The CDR3 DNA reads TGTGCCAGCAGGCCTGGGACTAGTGGGGGCTACAATGAGCAGTTCTTC. Amino acid sequence: CASRPGTSGGYNEQFF.

The chain combines TRBV30 with TRBJ2-3; D is undetermined. V was pared by 3 bases and J by 10 bases, with 14 bases between. The CDR3 extends over 12 amino acids. CDR1 is GTSNPN and CDR2 is SVGIG in the germline V gene (reference sequence). CDR3 loop: CAWRKSTVSQYF. In DNA, the CDR3 is TGTGCCTGGAGGAAATCCACGGTATCGCAGTATTTT.

In this sample, this clone turned up once. Distinct nucleotide sequences in the sample also encode this CDR3. The chain uses TRBV28 and TRBJ2-1; D is undetermined. V shed 5 bases and J shed 6 bases, with 2 bases lying between them. Germline-derived CDR1 and CDR2 are MDHEN and SYDVKM. The CDR3 has 10 residues. The CDR3 DNA is TGTGCCAGCAGTCTCAATGAGCAGTTCTTC. This translates into CASSLNEQFF.

CDR3 sequence reads: CASSYSDPYGYTF. The CDR3 nucleotides read TGCGCCAGCAGCTACTCTGACCCATATGGCTACACCTTC. V and J are TRBV5-1 and TRBJ1-2; no clear D gene. Trimming stripped 3 bases from V and 5 bases from J, with 11 bases between. Per the germline V gene, CDR1 is SGHRS and CDR2 is YFSETQ. CDR3 length: 13 amino acids.

V usage is TRBV18 and J usage is TRBJ2-4; TRBD2 might be the D (6 bases). V shed 6 bases and J shed 9 bases, with 18 bases lying between them. Germline values: CDR1 KGHSH, CDR2 LQKENI. The CDR3 has 14 amino acids. Here the CDR3 reads CASSLNFRESIQYF. The CDR3 DNA reads TGTGCCAGCTCCCTAAATTTCCGGGAGAGCATTCAGTACTTC.

The rearrangement links TRBV20-1 to TRBJ2-1; D is unclear. Germline-derived CDR1 and CDR2 are DFQATT and SNEGSKA (reference sequence). V lost 3 bases and J 10 bases, leaving 10 bases between the germline ends. This CDR3 contains 11 residues. The DNA of the CDR3 is TGCAGTGCTAGTAAGTTGGGGGAGCAGTTCTTC. This encodes CSASKLGEQFF.

The chain is built from TRBV6-1 and TRBJ2-3, with D possibly being TRBD2 (5 bases). CDR3 length: 12 residues. Germline values: CDR1 MNHNS, CDR2 SASEGT. Trimming pared 8 bases from V and 8 bases from J, leaving 14 bases between. CDR3 loop: CASDLSRGTQYF. CDR3 in DNA: TGTGCCAGCGACCTATCCCGGGGTACGCAGTATTTT.

CDR3 residues: CASTGYTVTEAFF. The CDR3 DNA is TGTGCCAGCACGGGTTATACTGTGACTGAAGCTTTCTTT. The V and J genes are TRBV6-5 and TRBJ1-1, with D hard to call. From germline, CDR1 is MNHEY and CDR2 SVGAGI. Trimming pared 7 bases from V and 5 bases from J, leaving 14 bases between. The length of the CDR3 is 13 residues.

The chain carries TRBV29-1 and TRBJ1-2; D is undetermined. Germline-derived CDR1 and CDR2 are SQVTM and ANQGSEA. There are 15 residues in the CDR3. The germline V and J ends were trimmed by 2 bases and 4 bases, with 17 bases remaining between them. CDR3 amino acids: CSVELRPGIVYGYTF. The CDR3 DNA reads as TGCAGCGTTGAATTACGACCGGGAATCGTCTATGGCTACACCTTC.

Regarding this clone: In the same sample, other DNA sequences code for this CDR3. The V gene is TRBV15, the J gene TRBJ2-7; D gene uncertain. Germline V gene data show CDR1 as LNHNV and CDR2 as YYDKDF (reference sequence). The CDR3 covers 14 residues. The V end was cut by 1 base, the J end by 4 bases, with 11 bases between. The CDR3 DNA follows: TGTGCCACCAGCAGAGTTGGAAGAGGATACGAGCAGTACTTC. Residues: CATSRVGRGYEQYF.

The chain employs TRBV27 and TRBJ1-1; TRBD1 is a possible D gene (5 bases). The CDR3 is 15 amino acids. V lost 7 bases to trimming and J lost 2 bases, with 17 bases between them. Germline V lookup: CDR1 MNHEY, CDR2 SMNVEV (reference sequence). DNA for the CDR3: TGTGCCAGCAAACTGGACGGGGGGATTAACACTGAAGCTTTCTTT. Its protein product is CASKLDGGINTEAFF.

J is TRBJ2-7 and V is TRBV18; D possibly corresponds to TRBD1 (5 bases). CDR1 is KGHSH, CDR2 LQKENI, per germline. Trimming took 3 bases from V and 2 from J, leaving 14 bases between them. CDR3 length: 15 residues. The CDR3 DNA follows: TGTGCCAGCTCACCGCAAGGGGCTTCCCCCTACGAGCAGTACTTC. Translated, it gives CASSPQGASPYEQYF.

Turning to this clone: One base away lies a much larger clone, so this may be a sequencing read error. The sample contains more than one DNA sequence encoding this CDR3. CDR3 residues: CASSLEETQYF. For the CDR3, the DNA is TGTGCCAGCAGTTTAGAAGAGACCCAGTACTTC. The genes are TRBV2 and TRBJ2-5; D gene unclear. The CDR3 length is 11 residues. The germline gives CDR1 SNHLY, CDR2 FYNNEI. V gave up 5 bases and J gave up 3 bases, with 4 bases separating them.